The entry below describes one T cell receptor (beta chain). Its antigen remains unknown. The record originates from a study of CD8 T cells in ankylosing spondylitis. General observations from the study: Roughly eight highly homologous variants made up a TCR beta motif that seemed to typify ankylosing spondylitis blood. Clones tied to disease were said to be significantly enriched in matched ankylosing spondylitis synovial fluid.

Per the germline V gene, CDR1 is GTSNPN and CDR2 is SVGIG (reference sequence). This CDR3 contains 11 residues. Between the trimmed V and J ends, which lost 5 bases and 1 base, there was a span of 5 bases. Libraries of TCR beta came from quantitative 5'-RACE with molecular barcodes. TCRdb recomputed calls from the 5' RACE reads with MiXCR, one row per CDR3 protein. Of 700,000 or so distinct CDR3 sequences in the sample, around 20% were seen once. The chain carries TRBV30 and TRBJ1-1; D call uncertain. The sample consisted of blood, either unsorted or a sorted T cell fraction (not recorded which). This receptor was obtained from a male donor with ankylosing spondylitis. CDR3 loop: CAWRQNTEAFF. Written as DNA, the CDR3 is TGTGCCTGGCGACAGAACACTGAAGCTTTCTTT.